A single sample gave rise to the 16 T cell receptor beta chains below, sequenced in a study of control samples from healthy donors and cancer patients. The method was immunoSEQ multiplex PCR; TCRdb's version includes in-frame clones alone and lacks a portion of them. The sample yields roughly 94,000 clones, about 81% seen once. Specimen: PBMCs. The source of these receptors is a man in his sixties or seventies with lung cancer.

The CDR3 bases are TGTGCCAGCAGCTTACTGGACCACAGAGACTATGGCTACACCTTC. It codes for CASSLLDHRDYGYTF. This rearrangement joins TRBV7-2 to TRBJ1-2; D call uncertain. The germline V gene has CDR1 SGHTA and CDR2 FQGNSA. The CDR3 totals 15 residues. V lost 2 bases, J lost 3 bases, and 13 bases lay in between.

V gene TRBV5-1 combines with J gene TRBJ2-3, with 8 bases fitting TRBD1. CDR3 length equals 14 residues. Trimming removed 5 bases from V and 6 bases from J; junction bases left unmatched: 8. The V gene's germline CDR1 is SGHRS and CDR2 YFSETQ. The CDR3 loop is CASRAGQGSDTQYF. The CDR3, as DNA: TGCGCCAGCAGGGCTGGACAGGGTTCGGATACGCAGTATTTT.

The CDR3 region has the DNA TGTGCCAGTAAGGGTGGTGAGCAGTTCTTC. Its protein product is CASKGGEQFF. This chain joins TRBV19 and TRBJ2-1; D not certain. The CDR3 has 10 amino acids. Germline loops: CDR1 LNHDA, CDR2 SQIVND (reference sequence). Trimming took 7 bases from V and 9 from J, leaving 7 bases between them.

This chain joins TRBV2 and TRBJ2-7; 11 positions match TRBD1. The junction had 2 bases not matched to a gene; V was cut back by 8 bases and J by 5 bases. Per germline, CDR1 SNHLY and CDR2 FYNNEI. This CDR3 contains 12 residues. The CDR3 DNA reads TGTGCCAGCTCGGACAGGGGGCACGAGCAGTACTTC. This encodes CASSDRGHEQYF.

The chain carries TRBV7-2 and TRBJ2-1, with 7 nucleotides matching TRBD1. There are 15 residues in the CDR3. The germline gives CDR1 SGHTA, CDR2 FQGNSA. Trimming cost V 5 bases and J 3 bases; bases outside gene matches: 7. The CDR3 sequence is CASSIDRAVYNEQFF. For the CDR3, the DNA is TGTGCCAGCAGCATTGACAGGGCCGTCTACAATGAGCAGTTCTTC.

The count of this clone is one. The chain combines TRBV6-4 with TRBJ2-1; a weak D match, TRBD2 (7 bases). V gave up 5 bases and J gave up 7 bases, with 21 bases separating them. Germline loops: CDR1 MRHNA, CDR2 SNTAGT. There are 16 residues in the CDR3. CDR3 region: CASSPQGGGARNEQFF. The CDR3, as DNA: TGTGCCAGCAGTCCCCAGGGAGGGGGGGCAAGGAATGAGCAGTTCTTC.

The chain joins TRBV27 to TRBJ2-3, with 7 bases aligning to TRBD1. The CDR3 runs 12 residues. Germline CDR1 MNHEY, CDR2 SMNVEV (reference sequence). Trimming cost V 6 bases and J 7 bases; bases outside gene matches: 4. The CDR3 bases are TGTGCCAGCAGCCAAGGGGGCAATACGCAGTATTTT. This encodes CASSQGGNTQYF.

The rearrangement uses TRBV30 and TRBJ2-7; tentatively, D is TRBD2 (6 bases). CDR3 length: 13 amino acids. V lost 0 bases and J lost 4, with 10 bases in between. Germline V gene lookup returns CDR1 GTSNPN and CDR2 SVGIG (reference sequence). The CDR3 DNA reads as TGTGCCTGGAGTGTAGGGAGGTATTACGAGCAGTACTTC. It encodes CAWSVGRYYEQYF.

The chain uses TRBV7-8 and TRBJ1-5; perhaps TRBD1 as D (5 bases). The CDR3 loop spans 13 amino acids. Trimming removed 5 bases at V and 4 bases at J, with 9 bases between. Germline V gene lookup returns CDR1 SGHVS and CDR2 FQNEAQ. CDR3 sequence: CASSATENQPQHF. The CDR3, as DNA: TGTGCCAGCAGCGCGACAGAAAATCAGCCCCAGCATTTT.

The chain links TRBV6-6 to TRBJ2-7; D remains ambiguous. Germline V lookup: CDR1 MNHNY, CDR2 SVGAGI (reference sequence). Trimming removed 5 bases from V and 3 bases from J, with 8 bases in between. CDR3 length: 12 residues. Here the CDR3 reads CASSTDGYEQYF. In DNA form, the CDR3 reads TGTGCCAGCAGTACGGACGGCTACGAGCAGTACTTC.

J is TRBJ2-1 and V is TRBV3-1 (or the pseudogene TRBV3-2); D uncertain. In germline, CDR1 is LGHDT, CDR2 YNNKEL (reference sequence). The CDR3 is made up of 14 amino acids. Trimming cost V 4 bases and J 6 bases, with 13 bases left between them. The CDR3 spells CASSPPSVVNEQFF. The CDR3 nucleotides read TGTGCCAGCAGCCCACCTTCAGTCGTCAATGAGCAGTTCTTC.

The chain recombines TRBV18 with TRBJ2-1; D uncertain. The CDR3 sequence is 14 residues long. The germline V and J ends were trimmed by 3 bases and 6 bases, with 12 bases remaining between them. The germline gives CDR1 KGHSH, CDR2 LQKENI. The CDR3 nucleotides read TGTGCCAGCTCACCCCAGCGCGCAGGCAATGAGCAGTTCTTC. Its translation: CASSPQRAGNEQFF.

The V call is TRBV5-1, the J call TRBJ2-3; D call uncertain. CDR3 length: 15 residues. CDR1 is SGHRS and CDR2 is YFSETQ in the germline V gene. V lost 2 bases to trimming and J lost 5 bases, with 15 bases between them. CDR3 region: CASSFQERRIDTQYF. The CDR3 DNA sequence: TGCGCCAGCAGCTTCCAAGAGAGGAGAATAGATACGCAGTATTTT.

The V gene is TRBV7-9, the J gene TRBJ1-1, with a tentative D call TRBD1 (5 bases). CDR1 is SEHNR and CDR2 is FQNEAQ in the germline V gene (reference sequence). CDR3 length: 14 amino acids. V dropped 3 bases and J dropped 0 bases, with 8 bases sitting between them. The CDR3 nucleotides are TGTGCCAGCAGCTTCAAGGGGATGAACACTGAAGCTTTCTTT. Amino acid sequence: CASSFKGMNTEAFF.

In DNA, the CDR3 is TGTGCCTGGGGTCTCGGCACTGAAGCTTTCTTT. As protein: CAWGLGTEAFF. The chain is built from TRBV30 and TRBJ1-1; D is uncertain. Germline V CDR1 and CDR2: GTSNPN, SVGIG (reference sequence). The CDR3 length is 11 residues. The ends were cut back, 5 bases at V and 4 bases at J, with 8 bases in the middle.

This chain links TRBV27 with TRBJ2-3; TRBD2 matches 9 bases. Germline V lookup: CDR1 MNHEY, CDR2 SMNVEV (reference sequence). The CDR3 runs 20 residues. With 2 bases clipped from V and 0 bases from J, the junction kept 15 bases outside the gene matches. CDR3 sequence: CASSLGGAGGIIISTDTQYF. The CDR3 coding sequence is TGTGCCAGCAGTTTAGGAGGAGCGGGGGGAATAATAATAAGCACAGATACGCAGTATTTT.